Below, one T cell receptor (beta chain) is given with its context. Clones were sequenced by immunoSEQ multiplex PCR, and TCRdb holds only the in-frame ones, with some missing. The table has some 47,000 clones, approximately 86% seen once. This specimen belongs to a study of T cells after posttransplantation cyclophosphamide. Germline CDR1 MNHNS, CDR2 SASEGT. CDR3 size: 15 residues. J gave up 2 bases and V 6 bases, and 3 bases lay outside the gene matches. Sequences were obtained from PBMCs. The source is a man aged 30 to 39 with a blood cancer, CMV-positive, and with a related stem cell donor. The chain uses TRBV6-1 and TRBJ2-1; 11 bases line up with TRBD2. CDR3 bases: TGTGCCAGCAGCCTGACTAGCGGGACCTACAATGAGCAGTTCTTC. Residues: CASSLTSGTYNEQFF.